Reported below is one T cell receptor beta chain. Sequencing was performed with immunoSEQ multiplex PCR; in TCRdb, only in-frame clones are kept and a portion is missing. In the table there are around 46,000 clones, 80% to 90% of which are singletons. The sample is drawn from a study of blood T cell repertoires in COVID-19. The sequenced sample consisted of peripheral blood. The sequence came from a man aged 40-49 years with acute or convalescent COVID-19.

CDR3 in amino acids: CASRPLGQGEGNQPQHF. The CDR3 DNA follows: TGTGCCAGCAGACCTCTCGGACAGGGTGAGGGCAATCAGCCCCAGCATTTT. J is TRBJ1-5 and V is TRBV2; 8 bases agree with TRBD1. The CDR3 consists of 17 residues. Germline CDR1 is SNHLY and CDR2 is FYNNEI. The junction had 12 bases not matched to a gene; V was cut back by 6 bases and J by 2 bases.